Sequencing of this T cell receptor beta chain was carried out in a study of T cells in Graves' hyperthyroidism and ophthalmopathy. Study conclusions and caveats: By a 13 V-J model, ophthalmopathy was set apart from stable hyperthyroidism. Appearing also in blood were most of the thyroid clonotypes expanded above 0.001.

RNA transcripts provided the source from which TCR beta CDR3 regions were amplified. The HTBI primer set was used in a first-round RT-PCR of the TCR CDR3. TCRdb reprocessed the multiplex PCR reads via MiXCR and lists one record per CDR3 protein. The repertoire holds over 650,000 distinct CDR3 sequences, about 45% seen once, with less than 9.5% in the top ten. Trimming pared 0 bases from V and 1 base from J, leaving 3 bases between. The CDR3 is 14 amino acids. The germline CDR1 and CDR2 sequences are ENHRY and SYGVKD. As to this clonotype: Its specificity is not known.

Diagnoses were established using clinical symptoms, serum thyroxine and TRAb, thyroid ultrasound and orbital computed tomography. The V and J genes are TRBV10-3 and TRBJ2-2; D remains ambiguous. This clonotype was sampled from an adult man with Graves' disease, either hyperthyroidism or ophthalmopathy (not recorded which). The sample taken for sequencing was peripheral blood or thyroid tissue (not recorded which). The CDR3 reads CAISESGNTGELFF. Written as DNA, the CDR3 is TGTGCCATCAGTGAGTCAGGGAACACCGGGGAGCTGTTTTTT.